This TCR beta chain emerged from a study of blood T cell repertoires in COVID-19. Germline CDR1 and CDR2: SGHTA and FQGNSA. This CDR3 contains 14 residues. V was clipped by 6 bases and J by 6 bases, with 14 bases between them. Profiled with immunoSEQ multiplex PCR; TCRdb holds only in-frame clones, not every one. Of a few hundred thousand clones listed, roughly 89% were seen once; the top ten hold roughly a tenth. V and J are TRBV7-2 and TRBJ2-2; D not resolved. Sequenced: PBMCs or T cells enriched from blood (not recorded which). The sequence came from a woman aged 45-65 years who had recovered from COVID-19. The CDR3: CASRRSSEAGELFF. For the CDR3, the DNA is TGTGCCAGCAGACGTTCGAGTGAGGCCGGGGAGCTGTTTTTT.